This T cell receptor beta chain is drawn from a study of blood T cell repertoires in COVID-19. Authors' processing steps: Reference gene primer amplification gave nucleated cell count estimates. TCRdb's table, derived via immunoSEQ multiplex PCR, lists solely in-frame clones and lacks some. V and J calls and clone size are given by that table; D and trimming were obtained from the DNA. The data contain over 85,000 clones, 87% of them singletons. Germline CDR1 reads LGHDT; CDR2 reads YNNKEL (reference sequence). This CDR3 region has 16 residues. V gave up 4 bases and J gave up 0 bases; unmatched junction bases: 7.

The sequenced material came from peripheral blood. The chain recombines TRBV3-1 (or the pseudogene TRBV3-2) with TRBJ2-3; 7 nucleotides align to TRBD1. The sequence was obtained from a human donor in a cohort sampled during active COVID-19. The CDR3 nucleotides read TGTGCCAGCAGCCCGGACACAGGGGCCAGCACAGATACGCAGTATTTT. Its translation: CASSPDTGASTDTQYF.